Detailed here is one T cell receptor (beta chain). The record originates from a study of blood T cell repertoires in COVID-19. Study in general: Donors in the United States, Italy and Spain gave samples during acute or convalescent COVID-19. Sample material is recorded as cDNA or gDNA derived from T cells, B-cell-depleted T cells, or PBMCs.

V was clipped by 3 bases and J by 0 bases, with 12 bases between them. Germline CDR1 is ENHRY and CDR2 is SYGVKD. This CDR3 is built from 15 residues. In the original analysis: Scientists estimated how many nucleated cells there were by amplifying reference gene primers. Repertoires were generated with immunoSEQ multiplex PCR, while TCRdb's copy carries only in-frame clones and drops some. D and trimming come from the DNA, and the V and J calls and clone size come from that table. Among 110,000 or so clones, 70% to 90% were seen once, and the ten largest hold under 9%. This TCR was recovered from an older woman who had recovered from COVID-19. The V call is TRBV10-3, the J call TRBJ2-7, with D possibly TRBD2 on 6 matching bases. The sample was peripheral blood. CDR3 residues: CAISDPGVTSYEQYF. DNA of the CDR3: TGTGCCATCAGTGACCCGGGAGTGACCTCCTACGAGCAGTACTTC.